This passage covers 6 T cell receptor beta chains from one sample sequenced in a study of a mutant IDH1 vaccine in newly diagnosed glioma. The time point was: week 11, during vaccination. Vaccinated patients received 300 ug of mutant IDH1 20-mer peptide per dose, with topical imiquimod. The method was immunoSEQ multiplex PCR; TCRdb's version includes in-frame clones alone and lacks a portion of them. The sample includes some 120,000 clones, roughly 77% of them seen just once. Antigens for these TCRs are unknown. The specimen comprised PBMCs, sampled from a glioma patient whose treatment included an IDH1 peptide vaccine. The receptors were gathered from a man aged 35 to 55 with glioma.

V usage is TRBV6-4 and J usage is TRBJ2-3, with TRBD2 matching over 13 bases. The CDR3 covers 15 residues. The J segment lost 4 bases and the V segment lost 5 bases, leaving 3 bases of the junction unmatched. Germline V gene data show CDR1 as MRHNA and CDR2 as SNTAGT. The CDR3 loop reads CASSLTSGGPDTQYF. The CDR3 nucleotides are TGTGCCAGCAGTTTGACTAGCGGGGGGCCAGATACGCAGTATTTT.

The J gene is TRBJ1-1, the V gene TRBV11-3, with D possibly matching TRBD1 (5 bases). Germline CDR1 SGHNT, CDR2 YENEEA. This CDR3 is built from 14 residues. V was trimmed by 8 bases and J by 1 base, leaving 14 bases between them. The CDR3 is CASSPTQGNTEAFF. The CDR3 DNA is TGTGCCAGCTCCCCAACCCAGGGGAACACTGAAGCTTTCTTT.

For the CDR3, the DNA is TGCGCCAGCAGCCAACGCCCCACGACAGGGGGTGAAAAACTGTTTTTT. This translates into CASSQRPTTGGEKLFF. The chain carries TRBV4-1 and TRBJ1-4, with 9 bases matching TRBD1. Trimming cost V 2 bases and J 7 bases; bases outside gene matches: 8. This CDR3 is built from 16 residues. Germline-derived CDR1 and CDR2 are MGHRA and YSYEKL.

The chain combines TRBV2 with TRBJ2-7, with 7 bases lining up with TRBD2. CDR1 is SNHLY, CDR2 FYNNEI, per germline. After removal of 7 bases from V and 3 bases from J, the junction contained 3 bases not matched to a gene. CDR3 length: 12 amino acids. The CDR3 DNA is TGTGCCAGCACGGGACTACGCTACGAGCAGTACTTC. Amino acid sequence: CASTGLRYEQYF. Full variable domain (remainder filled in from reference TRBV2 and TRBJ2-7): EPEVTQTPSHQVTQMGQEVILRCVPISNHLYFYWYRQILGQKVEFLVSFYNNEISEKSEIFDDQFSVERPDGSNFTLKIRSTKLEDSAMYFCASTGLRYEQYFGPGTRLTVT.

The table lists this clone with a count of one. The chain is built from TRBV5-6 and TRBJ2-3; no clear D gene. The CDR3 runs to 15 residues. The germline V gene encodes CDR1 SGHDT and CDR2 YYEEEE. V was trimmed by 4 bases and J by 1 base, leaving 13 bases between them. CDR3 DNA: TGTGCCAGCAGCCGCGGAGTTCTTGGCACAGATACGCAGTATTTT. Residues: CASSRGVLGTDTQYF.

This clone was counted a few times. The genes are TRBV7-2 and TRBJ1-6; TRBD1 might be the D (5 bases). CDR3 length: 14 residues. V shed 5 bases and J shed 9 bases, with 14 bases lying between them. Looked up from germline, CDR1 is SGHTA and CDR2 is FQGNSA. CDR3 DNA sequence: TGTGCCAGCAGCCACAACAGGCCTAGTTCACCCCTCCACTTT. Translated: CASSHNRPSSPLHF.